The entry below gives a single T cell receptor beta chain sequence along with its context. The antigen remains unidentified. Peripheral blood was drawn, 7.5 to 10 milliliters per donor. RNA extraction gave at least 5.5 micrograms of total RNA per sample. This specimen comes from a study of blood T cells in healthy people across ages. General study findings and limits: With donor CMV status unknown, expanded clonotype changes were possibly confounded.

Combining a sample-barcoded 5' primer with a J-beta primer mix, a second PCR ran for roughly 7 to 11 cycles. Carrying 12 random nucleotides, a template-switch adaptor labeled each individual cDNA molecule. TCRdb re-analysed the 5' RACE reads in MiXCR, keeping a single row per CDR3 protein. The sample gives 700,000 to 800,000 distinct CDR3 sequences, about 40% of which show up once; 20% to 25% is in the top ten. The CDR3 is 14 amino acids. V dropped 6 bases and J dropped 1 base, with 15 bases sitting between them. Germline V gene sequence: CDR1 DFQATT, CDR2 SNEGSKA (reference sequence). This chain uses TRBV20-1 with TRBJ2-5, with D possibly TRBD2 on 5 matching bases. Sequencing used blood. The clonotype originates from a woman aged 60-75 years in good health. The DNA for the CDR3 is TGCAGTGCGAAGTGGGCGGGCCGCCAAGAGACCCAGTACTTC. Amino acid sequence: CSAKWAGRQETQYF.